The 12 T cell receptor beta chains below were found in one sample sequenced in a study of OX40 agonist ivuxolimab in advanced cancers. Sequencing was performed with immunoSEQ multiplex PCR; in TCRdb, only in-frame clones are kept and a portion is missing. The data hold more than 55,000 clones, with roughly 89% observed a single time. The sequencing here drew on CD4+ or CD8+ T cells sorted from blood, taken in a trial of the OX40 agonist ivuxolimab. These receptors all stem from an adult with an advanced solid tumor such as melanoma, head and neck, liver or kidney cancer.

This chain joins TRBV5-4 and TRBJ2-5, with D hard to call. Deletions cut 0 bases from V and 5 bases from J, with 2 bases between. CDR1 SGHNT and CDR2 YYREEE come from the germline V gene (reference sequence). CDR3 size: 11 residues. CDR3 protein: CASSLDETQYF. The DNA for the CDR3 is TGTGCCAGCAGCTTGGATGAGACCCAGTACTTC. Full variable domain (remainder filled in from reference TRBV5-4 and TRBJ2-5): ETGVTQSPTHLIKTRGQQVTLRCSSQSGHNTVSWYQQALGQGPQFIFQYYREEENGRGNFPPRFSGLQFPNYSSELNVNALELDDSALYLCASSLDETQYFGPGTRLLVL.

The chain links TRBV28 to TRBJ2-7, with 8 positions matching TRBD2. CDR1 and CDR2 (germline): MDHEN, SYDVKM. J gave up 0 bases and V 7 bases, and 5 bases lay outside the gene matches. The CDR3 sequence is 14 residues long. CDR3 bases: TGTGCCAGCACAGCTAGCGGGTCCTCCTACGAGCAGTACTTC. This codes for CASTASGSSYEQYF.

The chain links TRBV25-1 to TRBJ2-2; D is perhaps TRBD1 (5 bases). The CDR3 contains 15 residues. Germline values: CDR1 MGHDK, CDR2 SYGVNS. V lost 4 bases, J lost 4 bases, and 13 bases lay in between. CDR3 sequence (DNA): TGTGCCAGCAGTGGACAGACGATAGTCACCGGGGAGCTGTTTTTT. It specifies CASSGQTIVTGELFF.

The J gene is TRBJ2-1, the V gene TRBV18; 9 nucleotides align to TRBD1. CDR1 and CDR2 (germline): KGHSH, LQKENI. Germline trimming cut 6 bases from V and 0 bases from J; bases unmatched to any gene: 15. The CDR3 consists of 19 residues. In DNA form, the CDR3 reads TGTGCCAGCTCCCCCGAAGGGACAGGGCCTATCAGCTCCTACAATGAGCAGTTCTTC. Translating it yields CASSPEGTGPISSYNEQFF. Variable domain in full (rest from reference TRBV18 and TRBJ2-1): NAGVMQNPRHLVRRRGQEARLRCSPMKGHSHVYWYRQLPEEGLKFMVYLQKENIIDESGMPKERFSAEFPKEGPSILRIQQVVRGDSAAYFCASSPEGTGPISSYNEQFFGPGTRLTVL.

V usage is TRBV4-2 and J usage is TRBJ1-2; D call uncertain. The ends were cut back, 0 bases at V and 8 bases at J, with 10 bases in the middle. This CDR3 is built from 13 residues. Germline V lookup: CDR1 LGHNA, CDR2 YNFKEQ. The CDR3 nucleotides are TGTGCCAGCAGCCAAGAGGCCACGGGGGGCTACACCTTC. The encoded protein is CASSQEATGGYTF.

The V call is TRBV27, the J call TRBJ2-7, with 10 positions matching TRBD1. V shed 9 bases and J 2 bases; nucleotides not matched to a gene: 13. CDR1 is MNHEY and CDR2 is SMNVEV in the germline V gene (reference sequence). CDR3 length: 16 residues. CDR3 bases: TGTGCCAGTCACCCGGGACAGGGGTTTAGGACCTACGAGCAGTACTTC. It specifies CASHPGQGFRTYEQYF.

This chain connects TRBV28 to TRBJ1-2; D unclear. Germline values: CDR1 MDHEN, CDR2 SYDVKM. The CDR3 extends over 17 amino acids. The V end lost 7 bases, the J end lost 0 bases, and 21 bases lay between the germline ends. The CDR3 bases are TGTGCCAGCACCCCTCGGTACCGGACGGTTACTAACTATGGCTACACCTTC. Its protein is CASTPRYRTVTNYGYTF.

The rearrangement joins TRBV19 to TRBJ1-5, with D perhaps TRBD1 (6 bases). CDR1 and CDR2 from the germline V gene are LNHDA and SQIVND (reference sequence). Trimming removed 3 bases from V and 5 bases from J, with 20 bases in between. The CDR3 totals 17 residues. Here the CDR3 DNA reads TGTGCCAGTAGTATCCTTGGGACACCCCCTGGGCATCAGCCCCAGCATTTT. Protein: CASSILGTPPGHQPQHF.

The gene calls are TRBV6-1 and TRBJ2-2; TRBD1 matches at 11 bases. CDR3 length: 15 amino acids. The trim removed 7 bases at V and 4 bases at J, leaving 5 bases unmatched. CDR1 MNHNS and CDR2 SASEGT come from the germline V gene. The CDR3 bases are TGTGCCAGCAAATTGGACAGGGGGCTCACCGGGGAGCTGTTTTTT. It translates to CASKLDRGLTGELFF.

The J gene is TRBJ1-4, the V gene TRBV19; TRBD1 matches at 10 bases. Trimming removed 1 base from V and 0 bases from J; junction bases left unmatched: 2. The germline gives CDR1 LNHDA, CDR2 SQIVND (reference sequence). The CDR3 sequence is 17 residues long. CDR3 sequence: CASSIGTGGATNEKLFF. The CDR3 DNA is TGTGCCAGTAGTATAGGGACAGGGGGAGCAACTAATGAAAAACTGTTTTTT.

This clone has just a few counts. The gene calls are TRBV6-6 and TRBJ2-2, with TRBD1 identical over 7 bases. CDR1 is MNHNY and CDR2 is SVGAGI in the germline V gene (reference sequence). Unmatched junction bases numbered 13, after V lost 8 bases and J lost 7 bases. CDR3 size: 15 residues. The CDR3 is CASATPGQLGGELFF. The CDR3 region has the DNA TGTGCCAGCGCAACTCCGGGACAGCTGGGCGGGGAGCTGTTTTTT.

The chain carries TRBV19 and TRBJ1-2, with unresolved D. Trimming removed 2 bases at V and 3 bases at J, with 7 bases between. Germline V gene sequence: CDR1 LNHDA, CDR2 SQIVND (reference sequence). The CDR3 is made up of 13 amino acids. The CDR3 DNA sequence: TGTGCCAGTAGTATAATGAGGGACTATGGCTACACCTTC. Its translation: CASSIMRDYGYTF.